This T cell receptor (beta chain) was observed in a study of blood T cell repertoires in COVID-19. Study-level information: From T cells, B-cell-depleted T cells, or PBMCs came the material, which was cDNA or gDNA.

Method: immunoSEQ multiplex PCR; TCRdb's copy keeps in-frame clones and lacks some. This table has fewer than 120,000 clones, over 65% appearing once. The clonotype comes from a woman of 80 years or more with acute or convalescent COVID-19. Sequenced: peripheral blood.

CDR3 coding DNA: TGCGCCAGCAGCTTGGATTACGGACTGACCTATGGCTACACCTTC. Protein: CASSLDYGLTYGYTF. The rearrangement links TRBV5-1 to TRBJ1-2; D ambiguous. V was pared by 0 bases and J by 4 bases, with 13 bases between. The CDR3 covers 15 residues. Germline loops: CDR1 SGHRS, CDR2 YFSETQ.